This T cell receptor (beta chain) was identified in a study of cytomegalovirus exposure and HLA in healthy donors. Overall study results and limits: Accounts indicate the classifier identified cytomegalovirus status with strong specificity and sensitivity.

In the case of this clone: Antigen: not known.

The V end was cut by 0 bases, the J end by 0 bases, with 6 bases between. CDR1 and CDR2 (germline): SGDLS, YYNGEE. This CDR3 has 15 residues. Generated by immunoSEQ multiplex PCR, the TCRdb table keeps only in-frame clones and is missing some. The sample records approximately 150,000 clones, around 90% being singletons. The sequence was collected from a man aged 18 to 29 in good health and CMV-seropositive. The chain joins TRBV9 to TRBJ2-2, with a weak D call TRBD2 (5 bases). Input material: PBMCs. The CDR3 loop is CASSVGETNTGELFF. The CDR3 DNA reads TGTGCCAGCAGCGTAGGGGAGACGAACACCGGGGAGCTGTTTTTT.